The source of this T cell receptor (beta chain) is a study of cytomegalovirus exposure and HLA in healthy donors. The wider study: Early release data held 80 million to 100 million unique TCRs from HLA-typed donors. Study outcomes and limitations: The sole available immune exposure information was CMV serostatus. Earlier analysis yielded a pattern in which most TCR beta V segments were productive about 90% or about 30% of the time.

A word on this clone: Its antigen remains unknown.

Vbeta (60) and Jbeta (13) primers were used in the PCR. Assay used: immunoSEQ multiplex PCR; TCRdb lists only in-frame clones, some missing. The table lists 250,000 to 350,000 clones, 75% to 85% of them singletons. The sequencing input was PBMCs. This receptor was obtained from a girl aged 2-15 years in good health and CMV-seronegative.

DNA for the CDR3: TGTGCCAGCAGCTTAAGCGGGGGTAGCACAGATACGCAGTATTTT. It encodes CASSLSGGSTDTQYF. The V and J genes are TRBV7-3 and TRBJ2-3; 7 bases align to TRBD2. The CDR3 covers 15 residues. The trim removed 1 base at V and 0 bases at J, leaving 1 base unmatched. Per the germline V gene, CDR1 is SGHTA and CDR2 is FQGTGA.